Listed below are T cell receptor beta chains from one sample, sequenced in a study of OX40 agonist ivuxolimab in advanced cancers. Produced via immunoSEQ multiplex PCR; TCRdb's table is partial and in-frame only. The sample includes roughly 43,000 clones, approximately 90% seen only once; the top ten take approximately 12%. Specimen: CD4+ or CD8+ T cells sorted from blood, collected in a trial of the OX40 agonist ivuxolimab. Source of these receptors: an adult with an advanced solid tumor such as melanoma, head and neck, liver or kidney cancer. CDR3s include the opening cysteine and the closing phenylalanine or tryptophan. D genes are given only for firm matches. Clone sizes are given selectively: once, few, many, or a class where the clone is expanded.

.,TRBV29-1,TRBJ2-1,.,TGCAGCGTCCCCGAGTGGGGAGGCTCCTACAATGAGCAGTTCTTC,CSVPEWGGSYNEQFF
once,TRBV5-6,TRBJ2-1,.,TGTGCCAGCAGCTTGGGAGGACTTGAGACCTACAATGAGCAGTTCTTC,CASSLGGLETYNEQFF
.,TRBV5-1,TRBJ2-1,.,TGCGCCAACAGCCCTGACAATGAGCAGTTCTTC,CANSPDNEQFF
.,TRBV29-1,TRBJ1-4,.,TGCAGCGTAGAAAATGCTGACGAGATGGAAAAACTGTTTTTT,CSVENADEMEKLFF
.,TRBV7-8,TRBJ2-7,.,TGTGCCAGCAGCCCGGGACTCACATCCTCCTACGAGCAGTACTTC,CASSPGLTSSYEQYF
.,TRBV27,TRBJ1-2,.,TGTGCCAGCGCCCTCGCGGCAGGGGCTAACTATGGCTACACCTTC,CASALAAGANYGYTF
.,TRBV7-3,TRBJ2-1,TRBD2,TGTGCCAGCAGTCCCGATGGGGGAGCGGGAGACGACAATGAGCAGTTCTTC,CASSPDGGAGDDNEQFF
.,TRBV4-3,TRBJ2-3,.,TGCGCCAGCAGCCAAGATACCACTAGCACAGATACGCAGTATTTT,CASSQDTTSTDTQYF
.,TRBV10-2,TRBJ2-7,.,TGCGCCAGCGCCGACAGGGAGGCCTACGAGCAGTACTTC,CASADREAYEQYF
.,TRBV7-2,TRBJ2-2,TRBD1,TGTGCCAGCAGCGGCCGGGACAGGGGTCTTGACACCGGGGAGCTGTTTTTT,CASSGRDRGLDTGELFF